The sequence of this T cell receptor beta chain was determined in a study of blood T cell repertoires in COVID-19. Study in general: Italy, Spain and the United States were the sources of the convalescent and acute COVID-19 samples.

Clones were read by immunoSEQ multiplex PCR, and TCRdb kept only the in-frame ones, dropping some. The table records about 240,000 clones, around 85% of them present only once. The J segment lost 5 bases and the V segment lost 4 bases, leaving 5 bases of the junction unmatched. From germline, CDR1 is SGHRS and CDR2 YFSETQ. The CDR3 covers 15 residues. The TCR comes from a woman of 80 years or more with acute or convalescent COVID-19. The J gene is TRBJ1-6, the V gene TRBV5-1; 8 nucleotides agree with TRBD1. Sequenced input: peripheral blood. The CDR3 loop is CASSAGQEDNSPLHF. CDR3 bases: TGCGCCAGCAGCGCGGGACAGGAGGATAATTCACCCCTCCACTTT.